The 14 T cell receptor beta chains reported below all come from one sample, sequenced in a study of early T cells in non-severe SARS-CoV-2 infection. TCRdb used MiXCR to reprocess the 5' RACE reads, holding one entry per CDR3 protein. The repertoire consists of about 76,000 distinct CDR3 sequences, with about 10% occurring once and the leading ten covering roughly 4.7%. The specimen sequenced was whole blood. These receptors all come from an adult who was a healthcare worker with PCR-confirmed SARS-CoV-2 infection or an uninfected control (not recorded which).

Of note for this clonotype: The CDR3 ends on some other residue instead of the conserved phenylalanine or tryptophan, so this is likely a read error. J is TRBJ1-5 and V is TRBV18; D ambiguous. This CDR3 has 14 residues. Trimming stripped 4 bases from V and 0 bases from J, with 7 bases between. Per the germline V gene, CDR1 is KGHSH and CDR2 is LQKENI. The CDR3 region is CASSLEHSNQPQHL. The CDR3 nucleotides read TGTGCCAGCTCACTCGAACATAGCAATCAGCCCCAGCATCTT.

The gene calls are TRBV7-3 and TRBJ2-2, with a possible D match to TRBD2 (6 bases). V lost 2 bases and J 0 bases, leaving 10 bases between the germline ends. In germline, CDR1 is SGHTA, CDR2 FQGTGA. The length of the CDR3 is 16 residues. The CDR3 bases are TGTGCCAGCAGCTTAGGACTATTCGCGAACACCGGGGAGCTGTTTTTT. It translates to CASSLGLFANTGELFF. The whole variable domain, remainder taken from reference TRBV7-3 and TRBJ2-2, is GAGVSQTPSNKVTEKGKYVELRCDPISGHTALYWYRQSLGQGPEFLIYFQGTGAADDSGLPNDRFFAVRPEGSVSTLKIQRTERGDSAVYLCASSLGLFANTGELFFGEGSRLTVL.

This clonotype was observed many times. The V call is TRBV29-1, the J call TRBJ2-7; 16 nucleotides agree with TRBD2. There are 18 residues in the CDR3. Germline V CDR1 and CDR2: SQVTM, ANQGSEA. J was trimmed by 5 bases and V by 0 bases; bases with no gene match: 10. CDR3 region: CSVEDPGRGLAGGHEQYF. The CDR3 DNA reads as TGCAGCGTTGAAGATCCCGGCCGGGGACTAGCGGGGGGGCACGAGCAGTACTTC.

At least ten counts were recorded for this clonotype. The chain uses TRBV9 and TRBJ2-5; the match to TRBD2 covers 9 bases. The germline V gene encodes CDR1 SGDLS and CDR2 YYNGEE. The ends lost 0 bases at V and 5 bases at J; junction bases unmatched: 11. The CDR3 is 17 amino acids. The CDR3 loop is CASSVEGGLAGRETQYF. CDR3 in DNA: TGTGCCAGCAGCGTAGAAGGTGGGCTAGCGGGGAGGGAGACCCAGTACTTC.

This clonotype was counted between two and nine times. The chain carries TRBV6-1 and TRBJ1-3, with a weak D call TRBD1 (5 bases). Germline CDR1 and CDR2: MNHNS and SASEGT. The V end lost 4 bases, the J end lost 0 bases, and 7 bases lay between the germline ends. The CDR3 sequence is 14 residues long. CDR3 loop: CASSGGDSGNTIYF. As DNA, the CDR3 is TGTGCCAGCAGTGGAGGGGACTCTGGAAACACCATATATTTT.

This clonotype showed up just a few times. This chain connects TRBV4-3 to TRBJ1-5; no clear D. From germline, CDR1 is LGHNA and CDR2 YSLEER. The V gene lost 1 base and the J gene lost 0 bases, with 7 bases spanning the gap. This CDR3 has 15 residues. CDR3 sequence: CASSQGPYSNQPQHF. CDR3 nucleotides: TGCGCCAGCAGCCAAGGACCGTATAGCAATCAGCCCCAGCATTTT.

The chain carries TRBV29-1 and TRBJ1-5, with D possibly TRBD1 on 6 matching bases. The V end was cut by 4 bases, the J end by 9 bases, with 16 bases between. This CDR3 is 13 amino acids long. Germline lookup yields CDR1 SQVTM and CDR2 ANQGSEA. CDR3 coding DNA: TGCAGCGTTGCCGGGGGCGAAGTTGGGCCCCAGCATTTT. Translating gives CSVAGGEVGPQHF.

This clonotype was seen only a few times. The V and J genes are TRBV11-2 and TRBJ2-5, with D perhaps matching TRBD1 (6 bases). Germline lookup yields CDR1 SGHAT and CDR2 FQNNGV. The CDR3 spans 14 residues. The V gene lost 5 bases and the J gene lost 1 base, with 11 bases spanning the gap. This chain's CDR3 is CASSPRDTQETQYF. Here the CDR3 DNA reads TGTGCCAGCAGCCCCCGGGACACCCAAGAGACCCAGTACTTC.

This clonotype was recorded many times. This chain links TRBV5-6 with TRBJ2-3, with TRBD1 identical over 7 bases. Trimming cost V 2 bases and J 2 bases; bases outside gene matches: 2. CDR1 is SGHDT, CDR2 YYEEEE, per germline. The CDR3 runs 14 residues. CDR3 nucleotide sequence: TGTGCCAGCAGCTTCGGACAGGACACAGATACGCAGTATTTT. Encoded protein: CASSFGQDTDTQYF.

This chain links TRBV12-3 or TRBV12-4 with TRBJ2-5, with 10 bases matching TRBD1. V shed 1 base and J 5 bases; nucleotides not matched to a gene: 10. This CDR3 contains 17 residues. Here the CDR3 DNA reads TGTGCCAGCAGTTTAGGGACAGGGGGGGCACTACGGGAGACCCAGTACTTC. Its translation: CASSLGTGGALRETQYF.

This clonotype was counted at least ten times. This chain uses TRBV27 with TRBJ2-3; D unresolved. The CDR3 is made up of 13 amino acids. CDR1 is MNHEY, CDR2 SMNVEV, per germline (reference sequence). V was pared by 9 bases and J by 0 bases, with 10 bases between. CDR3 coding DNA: TGTGCCAGTCAGTCCCCTAGCACAGATACGCAGTATTTT. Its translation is CASQSPSTDTQYF.

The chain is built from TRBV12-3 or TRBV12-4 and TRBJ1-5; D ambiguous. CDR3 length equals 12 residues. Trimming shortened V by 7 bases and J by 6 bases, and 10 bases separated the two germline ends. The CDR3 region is CASTTSSQPQHF. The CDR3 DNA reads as TGTGCCAGCACTACGTCGAGTCAGCCCCAGCATTTT.

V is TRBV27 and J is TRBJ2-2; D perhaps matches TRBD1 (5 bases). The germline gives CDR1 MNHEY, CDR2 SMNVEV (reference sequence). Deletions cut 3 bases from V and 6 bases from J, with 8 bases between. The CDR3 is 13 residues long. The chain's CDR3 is CASSFRAAGELFF. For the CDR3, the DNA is TGTGCCAGCAGTTTCAGGGCGGCCGGGGAGCTGTTTTTT.

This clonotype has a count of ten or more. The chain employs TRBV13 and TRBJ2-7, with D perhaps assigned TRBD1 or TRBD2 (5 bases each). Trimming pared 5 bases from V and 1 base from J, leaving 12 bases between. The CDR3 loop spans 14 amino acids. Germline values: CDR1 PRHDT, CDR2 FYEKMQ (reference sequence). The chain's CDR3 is CASSNRDLSYEQYF. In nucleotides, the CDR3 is TGTGCCAGCAGCAACCGGGACCTGTCCTACGAGCAGTACTTC.